This TCR beta chain appears in the sequencing data of a study of T cells in Graves' hyperthyroidism and ophthalmopathy. Using RNA transcripts as the source, TCR beta CDR3 regions were amplified. A set of HTBI primers served as the primers for a first-round RT-PCR of the TCR CDR3. Each CDR3 protein gets one entry after TCRdb re-called the multiplex PCR reads with MiXCR. The sample lists around 350,000 distinct CDR3 sequences, roughly 15% occurring once. This clonotype was seen only a few times. It was uncontrolled infection, other autoimmune disease, pregnancy or lactation that excluded patients. Isolation of PBMCs was performed on about 9.9 ml fresh peripheral blood. The length of the CDR3 is 14 residues. The germline CDR1 and CDR2 sequences are LGHDT and YNNKEL (reference sequence). Trimming removed 4 bases from V and 10 bases from J, with 17 bases in between.

The sequenced material came from blood. The chain joins TRBV3-1 to TRBJ2-1; maybe TRBD2 (6 bases). This receptor was taken from a woman younger than 45 with Graves' ophthalmopathy. The CDR3 nucleotides read TGTGCCAGCAGCCCAAGGTTCGGGGGTTACGAGCAGTTCTTC. Translation: CASSPRFGGYEQFF.